The 7 T cell receptor beta chains given below trace back to one sample, sequenced in a study of blood T cell repertoires in COVID-19. The repertoire was sequenced with immunoSEQ multiplex PCR; TCRdb's copy has only in-frame clones and lacks some. The top ten clones hold about 20% of a sample with about 75,000 clones, 80% to 90% of them seen once. Sequenced material: peripheral blood. The source of these receptors is a woman in her forties or fifties with acute or convalescent COVID-19.

This chain joins TRBV5-1 and TRBJ2-1; 11 bases fit TRBD2. The ends lost 3 bases at V and 9 bases at J; junction bases unmatched: 5. This CDR3 is built from 14 residues. CDR1 is SGHRS, CDR2 YFSETQ, per germline. The CDR3 reads CASSSVAGGAEQFF. CDR3 in DNA: TGCGCCAGCAGCTCGGTAGCGGGAGGGGCTGAGCAGTTCTTC.

The V gene is TRBV29-1, the J gene TRBJ1-2; D ambiguous. The CDR3 consists of 17 residues. The ends were cut back, 5 bases at V and 0 bases at J, with 22 bases in the middle. Germline V gene sequence: CDR1 SQVTM, CDR2 ANQGSEA. The CDR3 sequence: CSVQPEKWGAANYGYTF. CDR3 bases: TGCAGCGTTCAGCCAGAGAAGTGGGGAGCAGCTAACTATGGCTACACCTTC.

This clone has a handful of counts. V usage is TRBV3-1 (or the pseudogene TRBV3-2) and J usage is TRBJ2-1; TRBD2 agrees at 13 bases. Looked up from germline, CDR1 is LGHDT and CDR2 is YNNKEL (reference sequence). This CDR3 has 17 residues. Trimming took 5 bases from V and 2 from J; bases not matched to a gene: 6. As DNA, the CDR3 is TGTGCCAGCAGCGAGACTAGCGGGAGGTCAGCCTACAATGAGCAGTTCTTC. It yields the protein CASSETSGRSAYNEQFF.

The V and J genes are TRBV6-2 or TRBV6-3 and TRBJ2-1; no reliable D call. Germline V gives CDR1 MNHEY, CDR2 SVGEGT. V lost 6 bases and J 7 bases, leaving 10 bases between the germline ends. The CDR3 is 12 residues long. This CDR3 reads CASSKRANEQFF. CDR3 sequence (DNA): TGTGCCAGCAGCAAACGAGCAAATGAGCAGTTCTTC.

The chain has TRBV19 and TRBJ2-7, with D uncertain. From germline, CDR1 is LNHDA and CDR2 SQIVND (reference sequence). CDR3 size: 11 residues. V lost 8 bases to trimming and J lost 3 bases, with 8 bases between them. CDR3: CASANGYEQYF. The DNA for the CDR3 is TGTGCCAGTGCTAACGGCTACGAGCAGTACTTC.

The chain couples TRBV2 to TRBJ2-3; perhaps TRBD2 as D (5 bases). The CDR3 contains 15 residues. V was shortened by 3 bases and J by 5 bases, with 15 bases between the two germline ends. The germline gives CDR1 SNHLY, CDR2 FYNNEI. The CDR3 coding sequence is TGTGCCAGCAGTGATATTGACGTCGAGGGAGATACGCAGTATTTT. Protein sequence: CASSDIDVEGDTQYF.

The V gene is TRBV11-2, the J gene TRBJ1-6; unclear D gene. The CDR3 is 14 amino acids. Germline assignment: CDR1 SGHAT and CDR2 FQNNGV. V was clipped by 5 bases and J by 8 bases, with 13 bases between them. This CDR3 reads CASSIRVPYSPLHF. CDR3 bases: TGTGCCAGCAGCATCCGGGTCCCATATTCACCCCTCCACTTT.